The clone carrying this T cell receptor beta chain was counted a few times. Its antigen is undetermined. Together with a sample-barcoded 5' primer, a J-beta primer mix was included in a second PCR lasting about 6 to 11 cycles. Using its own MiXCR run on the 5' RACE reads, TCRdb lists one record per CDR3 protein. The sample contains roughly 800,000 distinct CDR3 sequences, about 37% of which appear only once. Donors gave ten milliliters of peripheral blood apiece. The sample is drawn from a study of blood T cells in healthy people across ages. Study-wide points: Naive T cell percentage strongly correlated with TCR beta diversity.

V was trimmed by 6 bases and J by 7 bases, leaving 19 bases between them. This CDR3 is 15 amino acids long. The V gene's germline CDR1 is SGHAT and CDR2 FQNNGV. The chain uses TRBV11-2 and TRBJ2-1; possibly TRBD2 for D (6 bases). This clonotype was obtained from a man between 18 and 35 years old in good health. The sequenced sample consisted of blood. In nucleotides, the CDR3 is TGTGCCAGCAGTTCCGGGACTCTCCTAGGAAATGAGCAGTTCTTC. It yields the protein CASSSGTLLGNEQFF.